Each of the 18 T cell receptor beta chains below was sequenced from the same sample in a study of blood T cell repertoires in COVID-19. The data were produced by immunoSEQ multiplex PCR, yet TCRdb's version contains in-frame clones alone and is incomplete. The sample consists of around 170,000 clones, 89% of them appearing once. The sequencing sample was made of peripheral blood. These receptors were collected from a man in his sixties with acute or convalescent COVID-19.

This clone was recorded once. This sequence joins TRBV19 and TRBJ2-2; D call uncertain. The V end was cut by 7 bases, the J end by 0 bases, with 9 bases between. This CDR3 has 14 residues. Germline values: CDR1 LNHDA, CDR2 SQIVND (reference sequence). CDR3 sequence (DNA): TGTGCCAGTACGGTTGCCTCGAACACCGGGGAGCTGTTTTTT. Protein sequence: CASTVASNTGELFF.

The chain recombines TRBV11-2 with TRBJ2-7; TRBD1 aligns across 11 bases. Germline CDR1 is SGHAT and CDR2 is FQNNGV. V was clipped by 4 bases and J by 1 base; unmatched bases: 15. The CDR3 has 19 residues. The CDR3 spells CASSSSRTGGSKISYEQYF. The CDR3 DNA is TGTGCCAGCAGCTCTTCGAGGACAGGGGGCTCAAAGATTTCCTACGAGCAGTACTTC.

The chain couples TRBV4-1 to TRBJ2-3, with TRBD1 matching over 7 bases. Germline loops: CDR1 MGHRA, CDR2 YSYEKL. The trim removed 0 bases at V and 4 bases at J, leaving 7 bases unmatched. This CDR3 region has 16 residues. The CDR3 spells CASSQDIGTASDTQYF. The DNA for the CDR3 is TGCGCCAGCAGCCAAGATATCGGGACAGCGTCAGATACGCAGTATTTT.

The chain couples TRBV7-9 to TRBJ2-1, with TRBD2 matching 10 bases. CDR3 length: 15 amino acids. The V gene end was trimmed by 5 bases and the J gene end by 10 bases; junction bases not matched to a gene: 11. Germline V gives CDR1 SEHNR, CDR2 FQNEAQ (reference sequence). The chain's CDR3 is CASSHPLAGAGEQFF. The CDR3 nucleotides read TGTGCCAGCAGCCATCCTCTAGCGGGGGCGGGCGAGCAGTTCTTC.

The rearrangement links TRBV24-1 to TRBJ2-3; 7 nucleotides align to TRBD1. The CDR3 loop spans 16 amino acids. CDR1 KGHDR and CDR2 SFDVKD come from the germline V gene. V was clipped by 4 bases and J by 3 bases; unmatched bases: 9. In nucleotides, the CDR3 is TGTGCCACCAGTGACTTTCACAGGGGTGAGACAGATACGCAGTATTTT. It specifies CATSDFHRGETDTQYF.

This clone was seen once. V gene TRBV12-5 combines with J gene TRBJ2-7, with D possibly being TRBD2 (5 bases). The germline V and J ends were trimmed by 5 bases and 3 bases, with 8 bases remaining between them. Germline CDR1 is LGHNT and CDR2 is FRNRAP. The CDR3 is 12 amino acids. CDR3 region: CASGPGIYEQYF. The CDR3 bases are TGTGCTAGTGGTCCGGGGATCTACGAGCAGTACTTC. The full variable domain, completed using reference TRBV12-5 and TRBJ2-7, is DARVTQTPRHKVTEMGQEVTMRCQPILGHNTVFWYRQTMMQGLELLAYFRNRAPLDDSGMPKDRFSAEMPDATLATLKIQPSEPRDSAVYFCASGPGIYEQYFGPGTRLTVT.

This chain uses TRBV21-1 with TRBJ1-2; whether TRBD1, the table's D call, matches the DNA was not checked. TRBV21-1 is given as a pseudogene. The CDR3 length is 13 residues. In DNA form, the CDR3 reads TGTGCCAGCAGCGCTGAACCCAGAAATGGCTACACCTTC. This sequence encodes CASSAEPRNGYTF.

This rearrangement joins TRBV19 to TRBJ1-6; D unclear. Per the germline V gene, CDR1 is LNHDA and CDR2 is SQIVND (reference sequence). Trimming left V 6 bases short and J 7 bases short, with 16 bases between. CDR3 length equals 15 residues. CDR3 bases: TGTGCCAGTAGGGTGTCGGCACAGATAAATTCACCCCTCCACTTT. This sequence encodes CASRVSAQINSPLHF.

The rearrangement links TRBV6-5 to TRBJ1-2; D remains ambiguous. V was clipped by 6 bases and J by 8 bases, with 7 bases between them. Germline lookup yields CDR1 MNHEY and CDR2 SVGAGI. The CDR3 extends over 10 amino acids. CDR3: CASRLKGYTF. The CDR3 DNA follows: TGTGCCAGCAGACTGAAGGGCTACACCTTC.

This clone was seen once. This chain links TRBV14 with TRBJ1-4; 7 nucleotides agree with TRBD1. Looked up from germline, CDR1 is SGHDN and CDR2 is FVKESK. The CDR3 covers 14 residues. V dropped 4 bases and J dropped 4; count of bases not matched to a gene: 3. In DNA, the CDR3 is TGTGCCAGCAGCCGGACAGGAAATAATGAAAAACTGTTTTTT. Translation gives CASSRTGNNEKLFF. Full variable domain (outside the CDR3, taken from reference TRBV14 and TRBJ1-4): EAGVTQFPSHSVIEKGQTVTLRCDPISGHDNLYWYRRVMGKEIKFLLHFVKESKQDESGMPNNRFLAERTGGTYSTLKVQPAELEDSGVYFCASSRTGNNEKLFFGSGTQLSVL.

The rearrangement joins TRBV7-2 to TRBJ2-3; a possible D gene is TRBD1 (5 bases). Germline assignment: CDR1 SGHTA and CDR2 FQGNSA. The CDR3 contains 16 residues. Trimming stripped 3 bases from V and 4 bases from J, with 17 bases between. CDR3 in amino acids: CASSFAGIRGSDTQYF. The CDR3 region has the DNA TGTGCCAGCAGCTTCGCAGGGATTAGGGGATCAGATACGCAGTATTTT.

This clone occurred a few times. This chain connects TRBV7-8 to TRBJ1-6, with 11 bases matching TRBD1. CDR3 size: 15 residues. From germline, CDR1 is SGHVS and CDR2 FQNEAQ. The ends lost 5 bases at V and 10 bases at J; junction bases unmatched: 7. Here the CDR3 reads CASSPDRGRVSPLHF. CDR3 sequence (DNA): TGTGCCAGCAGCCCGGACAGGGGGCGGGTGTCACCCCTCCACTTT. Complete variable domain (other parts from reference TRBV7-8 and TRBJ1-6): GAGVSQSPRYKVAKRGQDVALRCDPISGHVSLFWYQQALGQGPEFLTYFQNEAQLDKSGLPSDRFFAERPEGSVSTLKIQRTQQEDSAVYLCASSPDRGRVSPLHFGNGTRLTVT.

V usage is TRBV7-9 and J usage is TRBJ1-5; 12 bases agree with TRBD1. Germline CDR1 and CDR2: SEHNR and FQNEAQ (reference sequence). J lost 0 bases, V lost 5 bases, and 11 bases had no gene match. The CDR3 spans 19 residues. Here the CDR3 reads CASSLHAGTGGYSNQPQHF. The CDR3 DNA is TGTGCCAGCAGCCTGCACGCGGGGACAGGGGGCTATAGCAATCAGCCCCAGCATTTT.

V and J are TRBV5-6 and TRBJ1-2, with D possibly matching TRBD1 (5 bases). CDR1 and CDR2 (germline): SGHDT, YYEEEE. Trimming shortened V by 1 base and J by 0 bases, and 19 bases separated the two germline ends. The CDR3 covers 18 residues. CDR3 in DNA: TGTGCCAGCAGCTTGTTTTCGCGGGGCGTCAGCTCTAACTATGGCTACACCTTC. Its translation is CASSLFSRGVSSNYGYTF. Full variable domain (missing parts from reference TRBV5-6 and TRBJ1-2): DAGVTQSPTHLIKTRGQQVTLRCSPKSGHDTVSWYQQALGQGPQFIFQYYEEEERQRGNFPDRFSGHQFPNYSSELNVNALLLGDSALYLCASSLFSRGVSSNYGYTFGSGTRLTVV.

Here the CDR3 DNA reads TGTGCCAGCAGTTACTCCGGACAGGGCTCTGGCTACACCTTC. It codes for CASSYSGQGSGYTF. V gene TRBV6-5 combines with J gene TRBJ1-2, with 8 nucleotides matching TRBD1. CDR1 and CDR2 (germline): MNHEY, SVGAGI. This CDR3 is 14 amino acids long. V shed 0 bases, J shed 7 bases, and the junction held 4 bases outside the gene matches.

The chain recombines TRBV5-1 with TRBJ2-1; TRBD2 matches at 8 bases. The CDR3 is 19 residues long. CDR1 is SGHRS and CDR2 is YFSETQ in the germline V gene. Trimming removed 9 bases from V and 5 bases from J; junction bases left unmatched: 25. The CDR3 loop is CAILDVRSEFSGGNNEQFF. CDR3 nucleotide sequence: TGCGCCATCTTAGACGTTAGGAGTGAATTCAGCGGGGGTAACAATGAGCAGTTCTTC.

The chain joins TRBV7-6 to TRBJ1-1, with 8 nucleotides matching TRBD1. CDR1 is SGHVS and CDR2 is FNYEAQ in the germline V gene. CDR3 length: 14 amino acids. V lost 0 bases and J lost 6; bases outside the gene matches: 3. CDR3 coding DNA: TGTGCCAGCAGCTTAGCTCTACAGGGGGCTGAAGCTTTCTTT. This gives the protein CASSLALQGAEAFF.

The chain employs TRBV6-5 and TRBJ1-2; no clear D. The germline CDR1 and CDR2 sequences are MNHEY and SVGAGI. CDR3 length equals 14 residues. Trimming shortened V by 6 bases and J by 0 bases, and 11 bases separated the two germline ends. CDR3 region: CASRLDTSNYGYTF. The CDR3 region has the DNA TGTGCCAGCAGGCTCGACACCTCTAACTATGGCTACACCTTC.